Listed here are 28 T cell receptor beta chains from one sample, sequenced in a study of cytomegalovirus exposure and HLA in healthy donors. PCR primers comprised 60 Vbeta and 13 Jbeta primers. TCRdb keeps only in-frame clones here, not all; method: immunoSEQ multiplex PCR. The repertoire holds over 110,000 clones, with approximately 70% as singletons. Sequencing used PBMCs. The receptors stem from a woman aged 40 to 55 in good health and CMV-seronegative.

The chain recombines TRBV4-1 with TRBJ1-4; D not resolved. The CDR3 extends over 15 amino acids. CDR1 is MGHRA and CDR2 is YSYEKL in the germline V gene. Trimming cost V 0 bases and J 6 bases, with 11 bases left between them. The CDR3 is CASSQDPRPYEKLFF. CDR3 nucleotides: TGCGCCAGCAGCCAAGATCCTCGTCCGTATGAAAAACTGTTTTTT.

The V call is TRBV9, the J call TRBJ2-2, with 8 bases identical to TRBD1. Germline loops: CDR1 SGDLS, CDR2 YYNGEE. The CDR3 loop spans 17 amino acids. V lost 2 bases to trimming and J lost 1 base; unmatched junction nucleotides: 7. The DNA of the CDR3 is TGTGCCAGCAGCGTCCACCTCGGGACAGGGAACACCGGGGAGCTGTTTTTT. This codes for CASSVHLGTGNTGELFF.

This clone was counted a few times. This chain joins TRBV28 and TRBJ2-1; TRBD2 agrees at 14 bases. Trimming cost V 8 bases and J 6 bases; bases outside gene matches: 3. CDR3 length: 14 amino acids. Per the germline V gene, CDR1 is MDHEN and CDR2 is SYDVKM. The CDR3 coding sequence is TGTGCCAGCTCGGGACTAGCGGGAGCCAATGAGCAGTTCTTC. Its translation: CASSGLAGANEQFF.

This chain joins TRBV2 and TRBJ1-5, with D unresolved. The V end lost 3 bases, the J end lost 7 bases, and 10 bases lay between the germline ends. The germline V gene has CDR1 SNHLY and CDR2 FYNNEI. The CDR3 extends over 13 amino acids. CDR3 in amino acids: CASSDSRGQPQHF. The DNA of the CDR3 is TGTGCCAGCAGTGATAGCCGTGGGCAGCCCCAGCATTTT.

This clone was seen a few times. The chain couples TRBV4-1 to TRBJ1-2; 8 bases match TRBD1. The J segment lost 3 bases and the V segment lost 2 bases, leaving 2 bases of the junction unmatched. The CDR3 spans 14 residues. The V gene's germline CDR1 is MGHRA and CDR2 YSYEKL. CDR3 DNA sequence: TGCGCCAGCAGCCAATCGGACAGGGACTATGGCTACACCTTC. Translated: CASSQSDRDYGYTF.

This rearrangement joins TRBV28 to TRBJ1-2; 9 nucleotides match TRBD1. CDR1 is MDHEN, CDR2 SYDVKM, per germline. V gave up 5 bases and J gave up 7 bases; unmatched junction bases: 8. The CDR3 covers 14 residues. CDR3 protein: CASSGYRGLGGYTF. CDR3 nucleotides: TGTGCCAGCAGTGGCTACAGGGGGCTGGGTGGCTACACCTTC.

As regards this clone: The junction does not match germline at one end; this may be a read error. The rearrangement links TRBV5-1 to TRBJ1-1, with TRBD1 as a possible D gene (5 bases). The CDR3 length is 14 residues. Germline CDR1 reads SGHRS; CDR2 reads YFSETQ. The CDR3: CASSLDGQNTEAFF. In DNA form, the CDR3 reads TGCGCCAGCAGTTTGGACGGACAAAACACTGAAGCTTTCTTT.

This clone was picked up a small number of times. Within the sample, other DNA sequences also encode this same CDR3. This chain uses TRBV7-2 with TRBJ1-1; 9 nucleotides align to TRBD1. Trimming removed 3 bases from V and 1 base from J; junction bases left unmatched: 0. CDR1 is SGHTA and CDR2 is FQGNSA in the germline V gene. The CDR3 runs to 14 residues. CDR3 nucleotides: TGTGCCAGCAGCTTGGGACAGGGGAACACTGAAGCTTTCTTT. This gives the protein CASSLGQGNTEAFF.

The chain recombines TRBV9 with TRBJ1-2; weak D call: TRBD1 (5 bases). Between the trimmed V and J ends, which lost 4 bases and 4 bases, there was a span of 20 bases. The CDR3 consists of 16 residues. The V gene's germline CDR1 is SGDLS and CDR2 YYNGEE. In DNA, the CDR3 is TGTGCCAGCAGCCCGGGGGGGGTGGAAAACCTCTATGGCTACACCTTC. As protein: CASSPGGVENLYGYTF.

This clone was counted once. The chain recombines TRBV6-1 with TRBJ2-2; D call uncertain. V shed 2 bases and J shed 1 base, with 8 bases lying between them. CDR3 length: 15 amino acids. Germline CDR1 and CDR2: MNHNS and SASEGT. The CDR3 is CASSESRRNTGELFF. CDR3 DNA: TGTGCCAGCAGTGAATCGAGGAGGAACACCGGGGAGCTGTTTTTT.

The chain combines TRBV27 with TRBJ2-5, with 13 bases fitting TRBD2. The germline V gene has CDR1 MNHEY and CDR2 SMNVEV (reference sequence). The V gene end was trimmed by 5 bases and the J gene end by 11 bases; junction bases not matched to a gene: 8. This CDR3 contains 14 residues. DNA of the CDR3: TGTGCCAGCAGTCGGGGGACTAGCGGGGCTCATCAGTACTTC. Translation gives CASSRGTSGAHQYF.

V usage is TRBV10-3 and J usage is TRBJ1-1; perhaps TRBD1 as D (6 bases). Germline CDR1 is ENHRY and CDR2 is SYGVKD. V was trimmed by 6 bases and J by 3 bases, leaving 14 bases between them. This CDR3 has 14 residues. The CDR3 here is CAISLGGRDTEAFF. The CDR3 DNA follows: TGTGCCATCAGCTTAGGGGGTCGTGACACTGAAGCTTTCTTT.

The chain recombines TRBV5-4 with TRBJ1-1; D is undetermined. Per germline, CDR1 SGHNT and CDR2 YYREEE (reference sequence). The CDR3 runs to 16 residues. V was pared by 1 base and J by 0 bases, with 13 bases between. CDR3 in amino acids: CASSLSIGHMNTEAFF. DNA of the CDR3: TGTGCCAGCAGCTTGAGTATTGGGCACATGAACACTGAAGCTTTCTTT.

The rearrangement uses TRBV5-4 and TRBJ1-1; possibly TRBD1 for D (6 bases). V was clipped by 4 bases and J by 6 bases, with 10 bases between them. This CDR3 contains 12 residues. CDR1 SGHNT and CDR2 YYREEE come from the germline V gene (reference sequence). The CDR3 DNA reads TGTGCCAGCAGCCAGACAGGATCTGAAGCTTTCTTT. It specifies CASSQTGSEAFF.

This clone was observed a handful of times. The chain employs TRBV28 and TRBJ2-7; a possible D gene is TRBD1 (5 bases). The CDR3 totals 13 residues. The germline V gene encodes CDR1 MDHEN and CDR2 SYDVKM. CDR3 DNA: TGTGCCAGCAGTTCCCACGTAGGGGCCCGTTCCCACGTC. Protein product: CASSSHVGARSHV.

The chain is built from TRBV6-7 and TRBJ1-2; TRBD1 is a possible D gene (5 bases). TRBV6-7 is reported as an ORF; its role is uncertain. The CDR3 sequence is 18 residues long. With 5 bases removed from V and 8 bases from J, the gap between germline ends came to 30 bases. The DNA of the CDR3 is TGTGCCAGCAGTCGTTTTAACCGGGACTCGCTTGGGATAGAGGGCTACACCTTC. This codes for CASSRFNRDSLGIEGYTF.

This sequence joins TRBV18 and TRBJ1-1, with unresolved D. CDR3 length: 13 amino acids. CDR1 and CDR2 from the germline V gene are KGHSH and LQKENI. Trimming took 2 bases from V and 3 from J, leaving 7 bases between them. CDR3 sequence: CASSPEVYTEAFF. The CDR3 nucleotides are TGTGCCAGCTCACCAGAGGTTTACACTGAAGCTTTCTTT.

The chain has TRBV27 and TRBJ1-1; D remains unclear. CDR1 MNHEY and CDR2 SMNVEV come from the germline V gene (reference sequence). V dropped 2 bases and J dropped 1 base, with 5 bases sitting between them. The CDR3 runs to 13 residues. The CDR3 reads CASSLLGNTEAFF. In nucleotides, the CDR3 is TGTGCCAGCAGTTTACTAGGGAACACTGAAGCTTTCTTT.

This chain links TRBV4-1 with TRBJ1-2; the match to TRBD1 covers 12 bases. This CDR3 spans 16 amino acids. Germline V gene sequence: CDR1 MGHRA, CDR2 YSYEKL. V trimming: 0 bases; J trimming: 8 bases; junction bases outside the gene matches: 7. Here the CDR3 reads CASSQDRGQGAVGYTF. The CDR3 DNA sequence: TGCGCCAGCAGCCAAGATAGGGGACAGGGGGCAGTAGGCTACACCTTC.

CDR3 amino acids: CASSQSGVLGNTQYF. In nucleotides, the CDR3 is TGTGCCAGCAGCCAGAGCGGGGTTCTGGGGAATACGCAGTATTTT. This chain links TRBV4-2 with TRBJ2-3; TRBD2 agrees at 7 bases. The V and J ends lost 3 bases and 7 bases, in that order; junction bases with no gene match: 10. The CDR3 is 15 residues long. Per the germline V gene, CDR1 is LGHNA and CDR2 is YNFKEQ.

The rearrangement links TRBV19 to TRBJ2-1; D may be TRBD2 (7 bases). The germline gives CDR1 LNHDA, CDR2 SQIVND (reference sequence). This CDR3 contains 16 residues. Trimming stripped 7 bases from V and 1 base from J, with 17 bases between. The CDR3 loop is CASTWGGGSSYNEQFF. The CDR3, as DNA: TGTGCCAGTACCTGGGGGGGCGGGAGTTCCTACAATGAGCAGTTCTTC.

This chain's CDR3 is CSVEDPTGEYGYTF. The CDR3 nucleotides are TGCAGCGTTGAAGACCCAACAGGAGAGTATGGCTACACCTTC. The J gene is TRBJ1-2, the V gene TRBV29-1; D perhaps matches TRBD1 (5 bases). V shed 0 bases and J shed 5 bases, with 13 bases lying between them. Germline CDR1 and CDR2: SQVTM and ANQGSEA. There are 14 residues in the CDR3. Supplemented by reference TRBV29-1 and TRBJ1-2, the full variable domain reads SAVISQKPSRDICQRGTSLTIQCQVDSQVTMMFWYRQQPGQSLTLIATANQGSEATYESGFVIDKFPISRPNLTFSTLTVSNMSPEDSSIYLCSVEDPTGEYGYTFGSGTRLTVV.

The chain carries TRBV7-9 and TRBJ2-3; 8 bases are shared with TRBD1. Germline CDR1 reads SEHNR; CDR2 reads FQNEAQ (reference sequence). The CDR3 contains 17 residues. After removal of 5 bases from V and 6 bases from J, the junction contained 16 bases not matched to a gene. CDR3 sequence reads: CASSQERTGTVHDTQYF. CDR3 DNA sequence: TGTGCCAGCAGCCAGGAACGGACAGGGACCGTCCACGATACGCAGTATTTT.

This chain connects TRBV7-8 to TRBJ2-2; TRBD1 might be the D (6 bases). This CDR3 spans 12 amino acids. CDR1 is SGHVS and CDR2 is FQNEAQ in the germline V gene. V was clipped by 5 bases and J by 5 bases, with 6 bases between them. The CDR3 DNA sequence: TGTGCCAGCAGCCAGGGGACCGGGGAGCTGTTTTTT. Protein sequence: CASSQGTGELFF.

This rearrangement joins TRBV7-8 to TRBJ2-1; 7 nucleotides agree with TRBD1. The V and J ends lost 1 base and 2 bases, in that order; junction bases with no gene match: 2. The V gene's germline CDR1 is SGHVS and CDR2 FQNEAQ. This CDR3 is 15 amino acids long. The CDR3 nucleotides are TGTGCCAGCAGCTTAGACGGGACAGCCTACAATGAGCAGTTCTTC. Residues: CASSLDGTAYNEQFF. The whole variable domain, remainder taken from reference TRBV7-8 and TRBJ2-1, is GAGVSQSPRYKVAKRGQDVALRCDPISGHVSLFWYQQALGQGPEFLTYFQNEAQLDKSGLPSDRFFAERPEGSVSTLKIQRTQQEDSAVYLCASSLDGTAYNEQFFGPGTRLTVL.

The V call is TRBV7-9, the J call TRBJ1-1, with 7 bases matching TRBD1. J gave up 5 bases and V 2 bases, and 2 bases lay outside the gene matches. The length of the CDR3 is 13 residues. Looked up from germline, CDR1 is SEHNR and CDR2 is FQNEAQ (reference sequence). The CDR3 protein is CASSLNRGTEAFF. CDR3 nucleotides: TGTGCCAGCAGCTTAAACAGGGGAACTGAAGCTTTCTTT.

This rearrangement joins TRBV14 to TRBJ2-2; D possibly corresponds to TRBD2 (5 bases). The CDR3 is made up of 13 amino acids. Germline values: CDR1 SGHDN, CDR2 FVKESK. Trimming shortened V by 4 bases and J by 6 bases, and 9 bases separated the two germline ends. CDR3 nucleotide sequence: TGTGCCAGCAGCCGGGCGGGCGCCGGGGAGCTGTTTTTT. It is translated as CASSRAGAGELFF. Full variable domain (missing parts from reference TRBV14 and TRBJ2-2): EAGVTQFPSHSVIEKGQTVTLRCDPISGHDNLYWYRRVMGKEIKFLLHFVKESKQDESGMPNNRFLAERTGGTYSTLKVQPAELEDSGVYFCASSRAGAGELFFGEGSRLTVL.

In this sample, this clone turned up once. The V gene is TRBV6-5, the J gene TRBJ1-2; TRBD1 is a possible D gene (6 bases). This CDR3 contains 16 residues. Per the germline V gene, CDR1 is MNHEY and CDR2 is SVGAGI. V gave up 3 bases and J gave up 3 bases, with 17 bases separating them. The DNA of the CDR3 is TGTGCCAGCAGTTATCGTCTCGGCAGGGGAGACTATGGCTACACCTTC. It encodes CASSYRLGRGDYGYTF.